One sample yielded the 15 T cell receptor beta chains listed below, sequenced in a study of T cells after yellow fever vaccination. MiXCR, run by TCRdb on the 5' RACE reads, gives a single entry per CDR3 protein. The data contain approximately 510,000 distinct CDR3 sequences, 20% to 25% of them singletons. Material: PBMCs, obtained roughly 20 days after the first yellow fever vaccination. The receptors derive from a man aged 18 to 35 who received the YFV17D yellow fever vaccine.

This clonotype was found a few times. The genes are TRBV4-1 and TRBJ1-1, with a weak D call TRBD1 (5 bases). The CDR3 is 13 amino acids. Trimming took 1 base from V and 11 from J, leaving 14 bases between them. Germline V CDR1 and CDR2: MGHRA, YSYEKL. In DNA form, the CDR3 reads TGCGCCAGCAGCCAAGGTACCCGGGGACGCGCTTTCTTT. Encoded protein: CASSQGTRGRAFF.

This clonotype turned up a few times. The chain employs TRBV5-1 and TRBJ1-1; unclear D gene. The CDR3 runs 17 residues. Trimming stripped 0 bases from V and 5 bases from J, with 20 bases between. CDR1 and CDR2 from the germline V gene are SGHRS and YFSETQ. The chain's CDR3 is CASSLGRVGRPRTEAFF. DNA for the CDR3: TGCGCCAGCAGCTTGGGGCGGGTCGGGCGGCCCAGGACTGAAGCTTTCTTT.

This clonotype was counted only a few times. The chain combines TRBV4-3 with TRBJ2-7; the D gene is possibly TRBD2 (5 bases). The CDR3 is made up of 14 amino acids. The germline V gene encodes CDR1 LGHNA and CDR2 YSLEER. Trimming pared 2 bases from V and 2 bases from J, leaving 10 bases between. The CDR3, as DNA: TGCGCCAGCAGCCAATCCGGAGGTCCCTACGAGCAGTACTTC. It yields the protein CASSQSGGPYEQYF.

V is TRBV5-1 and J is TRBJ2-1, with 10 bases that match TRBD1. Trimming cost V 0 bases and J 8 bases; bases outside gene matches: 8. Germline V gene sequence: CDR1 SGHRS, CDR2 YFSETQ. This CDR3 contains 16 residues. This chain's CDR3 is CASSLAPGQGYDEQFF. DNA for the CDR3: TGCGCCAGCAGCTTGGCCCCGGGACAGGGGTACGATGAGCAGTTCTTC.

The V gene is TRBV7-9, the J gene TRBJ2-7; D gene uncertain. The CDR3 spans 13 residues. Germline V gene sequence: CDR1 SEHNR, CDR2 FQNEAQ (reference sequence). Trimming left V 8 bases short and J 6 bases short, with 17 bases between. The CDR3 DNA reads TGTGCCAGCGGCCCCGGGCTCGTCTGCGAGCAGTACGTC. Translating it yields CASGPGLVCEQYV.

This clonotype has a handful of counts. This rearrangement joins TRBV2 to TRBJ2-5; D unresolved. Trimming removed 5 bases from V and 1 base from J, with 8 bases in between. Germline V gives CDR1 SNHLY, CDR2 FYNNEI. The CDR3 contains 13 residues. The CDR3 nucleotides are TGTGCCAGCAGTCTCGACTTCCAAGAGACCCAGTACTTC. As protein: CASSLDFQETQYF.

The V and J genes are TRBV6-1 and TRBJ1-5, with 10 bases lining up with TRBD1. The CDR3 sequence is 15 residues long. Trimming removed 6 bases from V and 6 bases from J; junction bases left unmatched: 8. CDR1 is MNHNS, CDR2 SASEGT, per germline. The chain's CDR3 is CASSPTGGAFQPQHF. The CDR3 nucleotides read TGTGCCAGCAGCCCGACAGGGGGCGCGTTTCAGCCCCAGCATTTT.

This chain links TRBV12-3 or TRBV12-4 with TRBJ2-7, with D hard to call. V gave up 7 bases and J gave up 0 bases, with 4 bases separating them. The length of the CDR3 is 11 residues. In nucleotides, the CDR3 is TGTGCCAGCATTTTCTCCTACGAGCAGTACGTC. As protein: CASIFSYEQYV.

The CDR3 region has the DNA TGTGCCAGCAAAGGTCCTACCTACAATGAGCAGTTCTTC. Amino acid sequence: CASKGPTYNEQFF. V usage is TRBV6-2 or TRBV6-3 and J usage is TRBJ2-1; D is unresolved. The CDR3 length is 13 residues. CDR1 MNHEY and CDR2 SVGEGT come from the germline V gene. Trimming left V 7 bases short and J 2 bases short, with 9 bases between.

The chain uses TRBV12-3 or TRBV12-4 and TRBJ1-3; D is unresolved. Trimming left V 8 bases short and J 3 bases short, with 11 bases between. The CDR3 covers 13 residues. DNA for the CDR3: TGTGCCAGCGGTTCGAGACTTGGAAACACCATATATTTT. It yields the protein CASGSRLGNTIYF.

About this clonotype itself: The junction departs from the called germline gene at one end, perhaps through a read error. The genes are TRBV6-5 and TRBJ2-5; D is ambiguous. Germline assignment: CDR1 MNHEY and CDR2 SVGAGI. The CDR3 is made up of 14 amino acids. As DNA, the CDR3 is TGTGCCAGCAGTTACTCACAGTACCAGGAGACCCAGTACTTC. It codes for CASSYSQYQETQYF.

This chain uses TRBV7-2 with TRBJ2-1; D is unclear. Trimming removed 2 bases at V and 1 base at J, with 9 bases between. The CDR3 length is 15 residues. Per the germline V gene, CDR1 is SGHTA and CDR2 is FQGNSA. Here the CDR3 reads CASSLIGTSYNEQFF. CDR3 nucleotide sequence: TGTGCCAGCAGCTTAATAGGTACATCCTACAATGAGCAGTTCTTC.

V usage is TRBV13 and J usage is TRBJ1-3; D is ambiguous. V dropped 5 bases and J dropped 4 bases, with 9 bases sitting between them. The length of the CDR3 is 13 residues. Germline V CDR1 and CDR2: PRHDT, FYEKMQ (reference sequence). The CDR3 here is CASSRSTGNTIYF. The CDR3 coding sequence is TGTGCCAGCAGCCGGAGTACCGGAAACACCATATATTTT. The full variable domain, in which reference TRBV13 and TRBJ1-3 provide the parts outside the CDR3, is AAGVIQSPRHLIKEKRETATLKCYPIPRHDTVYWYQQGPGQDPQFLISFYEKMQSDKGSIPDRFSAQQFSDYHSELNMSSLELGDSALYFCASSRSTGNTIYFGEGSWLTVV.

This chain joins TRBV20-1 and TRBJ2-3, with TRBD2 matching 8 bases. CDR1 is DFQATT, CDR2 SNEGSKA, per germline (reference sequence). V shed 6 bases and J 5 bases; nucleotides not matched to a gene: 13. The CDR3 spans 15 residues. The CDR3 DNA follows: TGCAGTGCCCCTTTCGTAGCGGGGCTTCAAGATACGCAGTATTTT. Its protein product is CSAPFVAGLQDTQYF.

This clonotype was recorded a few times. The rearrangement links TRBV6-1 to TRBJ1-3, with 9 bases that match TRBD1. The CDR3 is made up of 16 amino acids. The ends lost 6 bases at V and 2 bases at J; junction bases unmatched: 8. CDR1 and CDR2 (germline): MNHNS, SASEGT. Written as DNA, the CDR3 is TGTGCCAGCAGCGACCGACAGGGGGTCACTGGAAACACCATATATTTT. As protein: CASSDRQGVTGNTIYF.